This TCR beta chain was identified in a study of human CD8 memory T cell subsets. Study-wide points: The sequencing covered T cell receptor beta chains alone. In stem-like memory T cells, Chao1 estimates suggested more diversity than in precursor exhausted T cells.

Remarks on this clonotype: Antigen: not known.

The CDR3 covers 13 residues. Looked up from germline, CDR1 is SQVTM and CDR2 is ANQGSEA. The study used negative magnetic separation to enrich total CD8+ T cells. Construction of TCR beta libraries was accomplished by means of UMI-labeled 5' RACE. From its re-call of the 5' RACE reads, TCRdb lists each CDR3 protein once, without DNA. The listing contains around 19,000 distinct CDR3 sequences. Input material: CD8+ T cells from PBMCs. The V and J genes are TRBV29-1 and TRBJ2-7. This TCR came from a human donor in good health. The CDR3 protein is CSVFHENSYEQYF.